One and the same sample provided the 2 T cell receptor beta chains below, sequenced in a study of Ad26.COV2.S vaccination and SARS-CoV-2 variants. The method was immunoSEQ multiplex PCR; TCRdb's version includes in-frame clones alone and lacks a portion of them. This table holds under 300,000 clones, roughly 89% found once. Treatment: some 20 received Ad26.COV2.S at low or high dose, single or two shots; about five received placebo; per-sample allocation not given. Samples were taken on day 63 after the first vaccine or placebo injection. This sample comprised peripheral blood, obtained in a trial of Ad26.COV2.S vaccine versus placebo. Receptors originate from a person aged 18-65 years who received the Ad26.COV2.S COVID-19 vaccine or a placebo.

The CDR3 sequence: CASSWDLLGDTQYF. The DNA of the CDR3 is TGTGCCAGCAGCTGGGACCTCCTAGGAGATACGCAGTATTTT. The chain joins TRBV7-9 to TRBJ2-3, with D perhaps assigned TRBD1 or TRBD2 (5 bases each). The V gene lost 4 bases and the J gene lost 5 bases, with 13 bases spanning the gap. Germline-derived CDR1 and CDR2 are SEHNR and FQNEAQ (reference sequence). The length of the CDR3 is 14 residues.

The genes are TRBV5-1 and TRBJ1-4; D may be TRBD1 (5 bases). The CDR3 extends over 14 amino acids. The V end was cut by 4 bases, the J end by 8 bases, with 15 bases between. Germline V CDR1 and CDR2: SGHRS, YFSETQ. Written as DNA, the CDR3 is TGCGCCAGCAGCCACTCCGGGACGGAAGAAAAACTGTTTTTT. It encodes CASSHSGTEEKLFF.